This T cell receptor beta chain originates from a study of T-cell memory formation after mild COVID-19. Overall study context: Among the donors, TCR clusters were largely specific to each donor.

TCRdb analysed the 5' RACE reads with MiXCR anew, one entry per CDR3 protein. The sample holds around 90,000 distinct CDR3 sequences, about 12% seen once. This clonotype was recorded at least ten times. The germline CDR1 and CDR2 sequences are SGHDT and YYEEEE. The CDR3 has 17 residues. After removal of 2 bases from V and 1 base from J, the junction contained 7 bases not matched to a gene. The chain is built from TRBV5-6 and TRBJ2-2; 8 nucleotides agree with TRBD1. The sequence was obtained from an adult woman who had mild COVID-19 (a few samples of this study predate the infection). Cell type and time point are not known. Sample: PBMCs or a T cell subset sorted from them (not recorded which). The CDR3 bases are TGTGCCAGCAGCTTCTCTTCAGGGACAGGGAACACCGGGGAGCTGTTTTTT. As protein: CASSFSSGTGNTGELFF.